Described below is a single TCR beta chain sequence and its context. Described time point: patch test 1, 2 weeks after DPC sensitization. Treatment in this sample: therapeutic diphenylcyclopropenone sensitization with weekly scalp DPC. This CDR3 is built from 14 residues. V was shortened by 4 bases and J by 7 bases, with 14 bases between the two germline ends. As the library was built, unique molecular identifiers were attached to individual cDNA molecules. TCRdb re-analysed the RACE reads in MiXCR, keeping a single row per CDR3 protein. The table lists some 170,000 distinct CDR3 sequences, 20% to 25% of them singletons. These data originate in a study of human T cells and chemical hapten exposure. Study context: The variation in per-sample TCR yields arose mainly from small differences in pooled library volumes.

Sample: whole blood, taken in connection with sensitization to the hapten diphenylcyclopropenone (DPC). The rearrangement links TRBV12-3 or TRBV12-4 to TRBJ1-5; D is unresolved. The receptor was derived from a woman aged 50 to 65 with alopecia areata. Some clones in this sample may be carry-over from other donors' samples. CDR3 amino acids: CASSSSHGGQPQHF. CDR3 coding DNA: TGTGCCAGCAGTTCCAGTCACGGCGGGCAGCCCCAGCATTTT.